The clone carrying this T cell receptor (beta chain) is labeled as medium-sized (0.01 to 0.1%). Its antigen is still unknown. Unique molecular identifiers were added to individual cDNA molecules. TCRdb ran MiXCR on the 5' RACE reads and lists one entry per CDR3 protein. The sample contains more than 20,000 distinct CDR3 sequences, under 4.5% of which appear only once. Germline V lookup: CDR1 SGHVS, CDR2 FNYEAQ. Trimming took 3 bases from V and 9 from J, leaving 18 bases between them. The CDR3 has 15 amino acids. The data were taken from a study of early T cells in non-severe SARS-CoV-2 infection. Study-level background: Sequencing input comprised bulk RNA from unsorted whole blood; chain pairing was not available. Findings and caveats of the study: VDJdb matching favored anti-spike CD8 responses, missing private and CD4 specificities.

Sequenced sample: whole blood. The genes are TRBV7-6 and TRBJ2-1, with D hard to call. This clonotype originated in an adult who was a healthcare worker with PCR-confirmed SARS-CoV-2 infection or an uninfected control (not recorded which). DNA for the CDR3: TGTGCCAGCAGCTTTTACGTGGGTGCTTTGGGTGAGCAGTTCTTC. It is translated as CASSFYVGALGEQFF.